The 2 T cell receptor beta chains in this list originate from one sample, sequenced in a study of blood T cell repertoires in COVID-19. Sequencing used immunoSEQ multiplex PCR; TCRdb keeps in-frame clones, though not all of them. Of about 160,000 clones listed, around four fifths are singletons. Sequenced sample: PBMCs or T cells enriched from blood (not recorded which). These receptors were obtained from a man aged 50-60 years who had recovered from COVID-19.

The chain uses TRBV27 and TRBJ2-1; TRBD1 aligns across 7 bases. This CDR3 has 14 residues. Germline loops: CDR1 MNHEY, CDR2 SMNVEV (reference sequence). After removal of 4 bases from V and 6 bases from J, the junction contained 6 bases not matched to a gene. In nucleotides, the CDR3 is TGTGCCAGCAGTTCTTCCGGGACAGCCAATGAGCAGTTCTTC. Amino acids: CASSSSGTANEQFF.

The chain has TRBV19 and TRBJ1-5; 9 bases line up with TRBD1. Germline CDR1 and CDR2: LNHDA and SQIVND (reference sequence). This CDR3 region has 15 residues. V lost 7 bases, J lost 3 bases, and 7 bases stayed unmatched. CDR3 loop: CASIGTGFANQPQHF. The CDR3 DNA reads TGTGCCAGTATCGGGACAGGGTTCGCCAATCAGCCCCAGCATTTT.